Detailed here is one T cell receptor (beta chain). The antigen is undetermined. Sample time point: persistent/refractory GD, antithyroid drugs over 5 years with positive TRAb. Researchers made the TCR library from RNA that was extracted from PBMCs. Staff drew 8 to 9 milliliters of peripheral blood into EDTA tubes. The data were taken from a study of regulatory T cells in long-lasting Graves disease. The authors built TCR beta libraries using iRepertoire HTBI primers and Arm-PCR of CDR3 regions. From the multiplex PCR reads, TCRdb called clonotypes with MiXCR, one entry per CDR3 protein. The sample comprises around 450,000 distinct CDR3 sequences, 20% to 25% of which are singletons, and roughly 7% rests with the top ten. The CDR3 is 13 amino acids. V lost 0 bases and J 6 bases, leaving 9 bases between the germline ends. Per the germline V gene, CDR1 is LGHNA and CDR2 is YSLEER. Overall study findings and caveats: There was favoring of TRBV28, TRBJ1-2 and TRBJ2-5 in persistent disease.

The material was peripheral blood mononuclear cells (PBMCs), obtained when the disease was refractory, from a patient treated with antithyroid drugs. The receptor was isolated from a female donor with Graves disease. V and J are TRBV4-3 and TRBJ2-7; D is ambiguous. For the CDR3, the DNA is TGCGCCAGCAGCCAAGATTTGGCGGCCGAGCAGTACTTC. Amino acids: CASSQDLAAEQYF.